Each of the 17 T cell receptor beta chains below was sequenced from the same sample in a study of blood T cell repertoires in COVID-19. Assay used: immunoSEQ multiplex PCR; TCRdb lists only in-frame clones, some missing. This sample has around 190,000 clones, with more than 75% found just once. The specimen was peripheral blood. The receptors derive from a woman older than 75 with acute or convalescent COVID-19.

This clone was recorded at least ten times. The gene calls are TRBV10-1 and TRBJ1-1; D call uncertain. The CDR3 consists of 15 residues. Germline V gene data show CDR1 as WNHNN and CDR2 as SYGVQD (reference sequence). Trimming removed 2 bases from V and 0 bases from J, with 10 bases in between. DNA of the CDR3: TGCGCCAGCAGTGAGGGCACCAAGATGAACACTGAAGCTTTCTTT. It codes for CASSEGTKMNTEAFF.

V is TRBV6-2 or TRBV6-3 and J is TRBJ2-7; D uncertain. The CDR3 is 15 amino acids. Looked up from germline, CDR1 is MNHEY and CDR2 is SVGEGT. V was trimmed by 2 bases and J by 3 bases, leaving 14 bases between them. The CDR3 loop reads CASSYTAWKFYEQYF. The DNA of the CDR3 is TGTGCCAGCAGTTACACAGCTTGGAAGTTCTACGAGCAGTACTTC.

Concerning this clone: Compared with germline, one end of the junction differs, possibly owing to a read error. The chain has TRBV12-5 and TRBJ2-5; a weak D match, TRBD2 (5 bases). Germline loops: CDR1 LGHNT, CDR2 FRNRAP. CDR3 length equals 14 residues. CDR3 region: CASGPADYQGTQYF. For the CDR3, the DNA is TGTGCTAGTGGTCCAGCGGATTACCAAGGGACCCAGTACTTC. The variable domain in full, completed from reference TRBV12-5 and TRBJ2-5, reads DARVTQTPRHKVTEMGQEVTMRCQPILGHNTVFWYRQTMMQGLELLAYFRNRAPLDDSGMPKDRFSAEMPDATLATLKIQPSEPRDSAVYFCASGPADYQGTQYFGPGTRLLVL.

This clone showed up just a few times. The rearrangement uses TRBV6-5 and TRBJ1-1; maybe TRBD1 (5 bases). This CDR3 is built from 14 residues. V gave up 0 bases and J gave up 5 bases, with 10 bases separating them. The germline V gene encodes CDR1 MNHEY and CDR2 SVGAGI. The chain's CDR3 is CASSYSWGRTEAFF. The CDR3 DNA sequence: TGTGCCAGCAGTTACTCATGGGGCCGGACTGAAGCTTTCTTT.

V gene TRBV7-9 combines with J gene TRBJ1-2; D unresolved. In germline, CDR1 is SEHNR, CDR2 FQNEAQ (reference sequence). The CDR3 is 15 amino acids. V shed 1 base and J shed 4 bases, with 13 bases lying between them. This chain's CDR3 is CASSLGALPIYGYTF. CDR3 in DNA: TGTGCCAGCAGCTTAGGGGCCCTTCCCATCTATGGCTACACCTTC. Based on the CDR3 plus reference TRBV7-9 and TRBJ1-2, the full variable domain is DTGVSQNPRHKITKRGQNVTFRCDPISEHNRLYWYRQTLGQGPEFLTYFQNEAQLEKSRLLSDRFSAERPKGSFSTLEIQRTEQGDSAMYLCASSLGALPIYGYTFGSGTRLTVV.

This sequence joins TRBV29-1 and TRBJ2-2; D may be TRBD1 (5 bases). The CDR3 has 13 amino acids. Germline V gene sequence: CDR1 SQVTM, CDR2 ANQGSEA. The germline V and J ends were trimmed by 4 bases and 5 bases, with 11 bases remaining between them. CDR3 nucleotides: TGCAGCGTTGCCCGGCGGACAACCGGGGAGCTGTTTTTT. It translates to CSVARRTTGELFF.

The rearrangement links TRBV5-8 to TRBJ2-7; D is perhaps TRBD1 (6 bases). The CDR3 consists of 13 residues. Per the germline V gene, CDR1 is SGHTS and CDR2 is YDEGEE. Trimming took off 4 bases at V and 1 base at J, with 9 bases between the two ends. CDR3 sequence (DNA): TGTGCCAGCAGCCAGGGACATTCCTACGAGCAGTACTTC. This encodes CASSQGHSYEQYF.

The rearrangement links TRBV7-9 to TRBJ2-2, with 10 bases aligning to TRBD1. The CDR3 runs 15 residues. J gave up 5 bases and V 2 bases, and 2 bases lay outside the gene matches. Germline loops: CDR1 SEHNR, CDR2 FQNEAQ (reference sequence). The CDR3, as DNA: TGTGCCAGCAGCTTACGACAGGGGGCTACCGGGGAGCTGTTTTTT. It translates to CASSLRQGATGELFF.

This sequence joins TRBV6-2 or TRBV6-3 and TRBJ1-5; the match to TRBD1 covers 7 bases. Germline lookup yields CDR1 MNHEY and CDR2 SVGEGT. This CDR3 region has 19 residues. Trimming took 0 bases from V and 0 from J; bases not matched to a gene: 11. In nucleotides, the CDR3 is TGTGCCAGCAGTTACTCGGTGGGACAGTTTCCTTATAGCAATCAGCCCCAGCATTTT. This encodes CASSYSVGQFPYSNQPQHF.

The chain links TRBV5-6 to TRBJ2-5, with 9 bases aligning to TRBD1. J gave up 4 bases and V 4 bases, and 2 bases lay outside the gene matches. Germline CDR1 reads SGHDT; CDR2 reads YYEEEE. This CDR3 spans 13 amino acids. DNA of the CDR3: TGTGCCAGCAGCCAGGACAGGGGAGAGACCCAGTACTTC. This codes for CASSQDRGETQYF.

The chain couples TRBV29-1 to TRBJ2-3, with 9 bases matching TRBD1. Germline CDR1 is SQVTM and CDR2 is ANQGSEA. CDR3 length: 18 residues. Losses at the gene ends were 4 bases for V and 5 bases for J; bases not matched to a gene: 19. The CDR3 sequence is CSVAYAVRGQGWVDTQYF. The CDR3 nucleotides are TGCAGCGTTGCCTACGCCGTGAGAGGACAGGGGTGGGTAGATACGCAGTATTTT.

This clone occurred once. J is TRBJ1-1 and V is TRBV7-2, with 10 nucleotides matching TRBD1. This CDR3 spans 15 amino acids. The J segment lost 1 base and the V segment lost 5 bases, leaving 4 bases of the junction unmatched. Germline V lookup: CDR1 SGHTA, CDR2 FQGNSA. The CDR3 coding sequence is TGTGCCAGCAGCGAAGACAGGGGGCGGAACACTGAAGCTTTCTTT. This gives the protein CASSEDRGRNTEAFF. Full variable domain (remainder filled in from reference TRBV7-2 and TRBJ1-1): GAGVSQSPSNKVTEKGKDVELRCDPISGHTALYWYRQSLGQGLEFLIYFQGNSAPDKSGLPSDRFSAERTGGSVSTLTIQRTQQEDSAVYLCASSEDRGRNTEAFFGQGTRLTVV.

In its sample, this clone was seen a few times. The CDR3 loop reads CASSQKTGRGETQYF. The CDR3 DNA follows: TGTGCCAGCAGCCAGAAGACAGGGCGCGGTGAGACCCAGTACTTC. V usage is TRBV7-3 and J usage is TRBJ2-5, with 7 bases identical to TRBD1. CDR3 length: 15 amino acids. In germline, CDR1 is SGHTA, CDR2 FQGTGA. V lost 5 bases and J lost 5; bases outside the gene matches: 11.

This rearrangement joins TRBV5-1 to TRBJ2-7; a weak D match, TRBD2 (5 bases). The CDR3 extends over 14 amino acids. Germline V gene sequence: CDR1 SGHRS, CDR2 YFSETQ. V lost 0 bases, J lost 6 bases, and 13 bases lay in between. CDR3 DNA sequence: TGCGCCAGCAGCTTGGCCTTGGATCTAGCCGAGCAGTACTTC. It encodes CASSLALDLAEQYF.

The chain employs TRBV11-2 and TRBJ1-2; D unresolved. The V end was cut by 0 bases, the J end by 5 bases, with 16 bases between. The CDR3 is 16 residues long. Per germline, CDR1 SGHAT and CDR2 FQNNGV. CDR3 coding DNA: TGTGCCAGCAGCTTAGATCGGCGGGTAAAAGGGTATGGCTACACCTTC. It encodes CASSLDRRVKGYGYTF.

The gene calls are TRBV6-5 and TRBJ1-1, with 8 bases identical to TRBD1. This CDR3 has 15 residues. Germline-derived CDR1 and CDR2 are MNHEY and SVGAGI. V was clipped by 6 bases and J by 4 bases; unmatched bases: 10. This CDR3 reads CASRITGGGSTEAFF. As DNA, the CDR3 is TGTGCCAGCAGGATAACAGGGGGAGGAAGCACTGAAGCTTTCTTT.

The genes are TRBV19 and TRBJ1-2; TRBD1 matches 11 bases. Germline V gene data show CDR1 as LNHDA and CDR2 as SQIVND (reference sequence). The CDR3 has 16 amino acids. V trimming: 6 bases; J trimming: 2 bases; junction bases outside the gene matches: 8. The CDR3 loop reads CASRQDRGRLNYGYTF. The CDR3 DNA sequence: TGTGCCAGTAGGCAGGACAGGGGGCGGCTAAACTATGGCTACACCTTC.